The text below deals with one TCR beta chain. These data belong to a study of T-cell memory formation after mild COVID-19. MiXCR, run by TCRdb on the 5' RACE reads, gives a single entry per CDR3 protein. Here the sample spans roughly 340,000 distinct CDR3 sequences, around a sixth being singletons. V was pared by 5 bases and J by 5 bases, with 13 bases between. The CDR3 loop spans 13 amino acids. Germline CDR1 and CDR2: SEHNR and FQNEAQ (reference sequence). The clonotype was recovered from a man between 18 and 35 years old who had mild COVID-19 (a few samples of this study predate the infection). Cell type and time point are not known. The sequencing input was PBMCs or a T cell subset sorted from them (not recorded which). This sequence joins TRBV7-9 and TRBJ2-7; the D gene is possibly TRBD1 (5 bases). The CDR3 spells CASSQIAGNEQYV. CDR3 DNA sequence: TGTGCCAGCAGCCAAATCGCAGGGAACGAGCAGTACGTC.